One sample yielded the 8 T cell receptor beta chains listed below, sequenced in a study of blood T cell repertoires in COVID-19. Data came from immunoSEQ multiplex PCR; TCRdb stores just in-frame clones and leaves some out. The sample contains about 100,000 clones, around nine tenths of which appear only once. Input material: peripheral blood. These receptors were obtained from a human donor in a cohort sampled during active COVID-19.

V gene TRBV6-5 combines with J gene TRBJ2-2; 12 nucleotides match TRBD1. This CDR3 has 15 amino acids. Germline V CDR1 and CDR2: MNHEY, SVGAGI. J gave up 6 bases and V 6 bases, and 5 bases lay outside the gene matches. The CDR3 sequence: CASSLGTGGAGELFF. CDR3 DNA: TGTGCCAGCAGCCTAGGGACAGGGGGCGCCGGGGAGCTGTTTTTT.

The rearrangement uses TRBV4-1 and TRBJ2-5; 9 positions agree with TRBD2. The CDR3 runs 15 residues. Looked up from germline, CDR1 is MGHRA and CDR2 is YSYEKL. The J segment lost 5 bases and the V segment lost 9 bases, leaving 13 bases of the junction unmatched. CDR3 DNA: TGCGCCAGAACTGGGGGTAGCGGGAGCCCGGAGACCCAGTACTTC. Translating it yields CARTGGSGSPETQYF.

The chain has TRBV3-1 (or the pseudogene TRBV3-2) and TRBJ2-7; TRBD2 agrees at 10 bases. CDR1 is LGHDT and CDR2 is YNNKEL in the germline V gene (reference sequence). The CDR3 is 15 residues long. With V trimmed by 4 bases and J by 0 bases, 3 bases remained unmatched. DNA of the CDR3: TGTGCCAGCAGCCCCGGACTAGCGGTCTCCTACGAGCAGTACTTC. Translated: CASSPGLAVSYEQYF.

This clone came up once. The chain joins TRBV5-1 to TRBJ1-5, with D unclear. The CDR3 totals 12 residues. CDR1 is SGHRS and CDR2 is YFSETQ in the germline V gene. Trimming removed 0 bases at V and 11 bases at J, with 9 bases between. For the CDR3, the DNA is TGCGCCAGCAGCTTGGACAACGGGGCCCAGCATTTT. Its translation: CASSLDNGAQHF.

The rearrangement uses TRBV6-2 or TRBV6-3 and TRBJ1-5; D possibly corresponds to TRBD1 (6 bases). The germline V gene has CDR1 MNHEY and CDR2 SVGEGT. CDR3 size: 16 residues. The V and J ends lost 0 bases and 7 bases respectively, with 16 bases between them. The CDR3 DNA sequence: TGTGCCAGCAGTTACTCGATTTCGGCAGGGGAACAGCCCCAGCATTTT. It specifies CASSYSISAGEQPQHF.

CDR3 region: CASSFPRTGGMSGELGEQYF. The CDR3 DNA follows: TGTGCCAGCAGTTTCCCCCGGACAGGGGGCATGTCGGGAGAGCTAGGCGAGCAGTACTTC. The V gene is TRBV28, the J gene TRBJ2-7; 11 bases match TRBD1. The CDR3 spans 20 residues. Germline V gene sequence: CDR1 MDHEN, CDR2 SYDVKM. V lost 3 bases, J lost 6 bases, and 22 bases stayed unmatched.

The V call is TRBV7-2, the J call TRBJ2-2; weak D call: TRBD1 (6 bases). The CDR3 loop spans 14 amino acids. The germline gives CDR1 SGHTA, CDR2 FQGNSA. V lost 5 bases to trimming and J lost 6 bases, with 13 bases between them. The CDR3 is CASSNQGMAGELFF. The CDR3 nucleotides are TGTGCCAGCAGCAATCAGGGGATGGCCGGGGAGCTGTTTTTT.

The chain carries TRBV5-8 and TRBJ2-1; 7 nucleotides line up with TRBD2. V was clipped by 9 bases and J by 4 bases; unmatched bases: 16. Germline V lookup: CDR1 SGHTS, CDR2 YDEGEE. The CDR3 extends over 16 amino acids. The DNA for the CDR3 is TGTGCCACTCTCAGGCCGGGGGGAAAAATGTACAATGAGCAGTTCTTC. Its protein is CATLRPGGKMYNEQFF. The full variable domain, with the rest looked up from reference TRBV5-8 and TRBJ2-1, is EAGVTQSPTHLIKTRGQQATLRCSPISGHTSVYWYQQALGLGLQFLLWYDEGEERNRGNFPPRFSGRQFPNYSSELNVNALELEDSALYLCATLRPGGKMYNEQFFGPGTRLTVL.